A selection of T cell receptor beta chains follows, all from one sample in a study of cytomegalovirus exposure and HLA in healthy donors. Sequencing used immunoSEQ multiplex PCR; TCRdb keeps in-frame clones, though not all of them. The sample records about 92,000 clones, roughly 80% being singletons. The sequenced material came from PBMCs. The receptor set was obtained from a girl aged 2-10 years in good health and CMV-seropositive. Each CDR3 is given without its conserved first and last residue. The order of the fields is V gene, clone size, CDR3 protein. A row's size may be missing; if present it is once, few, many or a size class.

TRBV19,large,ASSPRGAVMPQH
TRBV4-1,-,ASSRLATNEKLF
TRBV5-1,-,ASSLGRPPPETQY
TRBV7-2,once,ASSPGQEWFGYT
TRBV6-5,-,ASSPLADNEQF
TRBV6-6,-,ASRRGQGEKLF
TRBV27,-,ASSSRDRGYYEQY
TRBV28,-,ASSPGLVGSYEQY
TRBV5-1,-,ASSDRGQIHYYGYT
TRBV10-2,few,ASRHTQNTEAF
TRBV4-2,-,ASSLQGQGTSETQY
TRBV10-3,-,AIRAEGATNEKLF
TRBV6-5,-,ASRPGQGGSYEQY
TRBV7-2,-,ASGLGTSRFSGANVLT
TRBV4-2,-,ASSHTVGGSEAF
TRBV6-6,-,ASSPGTGASNQPQH
TRBV19,-,ASSIYGDYEQY
TRBV6-1,-,ASSSSGSPDEQY
TRBV5-1,-,ASSLWGGETQY
TRBV5-6,-,ASRPTGGYEQY
TRBV2,-,AGGRNQETQY
TRBV6-1,-,ALEGSNTDTQY
TRBV20-1,few,SASRNTEAF
TRBV5-1,-,ASSFQPGPNTEAF
TRBV18,-,ASSRDYADTQY
TRBV6-5,few,ATTVSGKTDTQY
TRBV9,-,ASIRIEAF
TRBV2,-,ASSPGTAQETQY